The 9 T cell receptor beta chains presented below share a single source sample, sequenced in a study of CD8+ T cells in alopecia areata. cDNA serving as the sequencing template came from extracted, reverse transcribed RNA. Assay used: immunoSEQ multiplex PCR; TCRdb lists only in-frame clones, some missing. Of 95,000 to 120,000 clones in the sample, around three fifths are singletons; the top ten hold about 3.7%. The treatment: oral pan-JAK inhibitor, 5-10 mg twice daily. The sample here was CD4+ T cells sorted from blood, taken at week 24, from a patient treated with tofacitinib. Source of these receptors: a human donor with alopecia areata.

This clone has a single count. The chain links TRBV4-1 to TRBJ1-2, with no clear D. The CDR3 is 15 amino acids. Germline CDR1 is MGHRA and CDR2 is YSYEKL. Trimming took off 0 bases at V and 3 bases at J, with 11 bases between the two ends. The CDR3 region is CASSQDSGWDYGYTF. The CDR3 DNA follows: TGCGCCAGCAGCCAAGATAGCGGGTGGGACTATGGCTACACCTTC.

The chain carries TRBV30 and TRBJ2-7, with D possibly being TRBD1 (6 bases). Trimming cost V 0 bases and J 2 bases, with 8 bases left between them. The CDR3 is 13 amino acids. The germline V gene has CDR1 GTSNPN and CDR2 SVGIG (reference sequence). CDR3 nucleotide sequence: TGTGCCTGGAGTGTAGGGGGACCCTACGAGCAGTACTTC. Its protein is CAWSVGGPYEQYF.

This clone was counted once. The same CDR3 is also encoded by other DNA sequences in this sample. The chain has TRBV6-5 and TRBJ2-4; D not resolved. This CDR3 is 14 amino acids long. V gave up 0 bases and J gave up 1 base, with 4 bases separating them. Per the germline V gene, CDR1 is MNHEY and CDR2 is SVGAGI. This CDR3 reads CASSYSGAKNIQYF. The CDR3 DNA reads TGTGCCAGCAGTTACTCAGGGGCCAAAAACATTCAGTACTTC.

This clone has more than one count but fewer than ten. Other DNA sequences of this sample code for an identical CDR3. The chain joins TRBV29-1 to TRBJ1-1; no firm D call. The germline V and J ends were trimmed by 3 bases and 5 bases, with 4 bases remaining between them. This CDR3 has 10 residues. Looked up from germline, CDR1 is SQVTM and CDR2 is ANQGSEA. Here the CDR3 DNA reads TGCAGCGTTGATCGTACTGAAGCTTTCTTT. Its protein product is CSVDRTEAFF.

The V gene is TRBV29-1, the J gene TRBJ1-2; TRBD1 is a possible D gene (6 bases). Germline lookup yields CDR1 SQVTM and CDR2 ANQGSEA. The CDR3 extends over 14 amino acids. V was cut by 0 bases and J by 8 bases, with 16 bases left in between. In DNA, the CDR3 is TGCAGCGTTGAAGATCCAAACAGGGTGGACGGCTACACCTTC. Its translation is CSVEDPNRVDGYTF.

CDR3: CASSQNREEPQHF. The DNA for the CDR3 is TGTGCCAGCAGCCAGAACAGAGAAGAGCCCCAGCATTTT. The chain employs TRBV7-9 and TRBJ1-5; D is unclear. Germline V gene data show CDR1 as SEHNR and CDR2 as FQNEAQ (reference sequence). V dropped 5 bases and J dropped 8 bases, with 13 bases sitting between them. The CDR3 totals 13 residues.

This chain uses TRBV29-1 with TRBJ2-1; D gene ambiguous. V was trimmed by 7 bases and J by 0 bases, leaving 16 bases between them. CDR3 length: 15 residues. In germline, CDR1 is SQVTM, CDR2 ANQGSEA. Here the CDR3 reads CSAPAFRSSYNEQFF. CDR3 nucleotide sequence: TGCAGCGCTCCCGCTTTCCGGAGCTCCTACAATGAGCAGTTCTTC.

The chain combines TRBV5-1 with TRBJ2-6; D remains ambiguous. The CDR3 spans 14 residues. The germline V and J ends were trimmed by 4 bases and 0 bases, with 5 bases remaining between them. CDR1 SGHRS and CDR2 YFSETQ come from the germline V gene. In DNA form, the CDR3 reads TGCGCCAGCAGCCCTTACTCTGGGGCCAACGTCCTGACTTTC. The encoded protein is CASSPYSGANVLTF. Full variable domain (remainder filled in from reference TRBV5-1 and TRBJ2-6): KAGVTQTPRYLIKTRGQQVTLSCSPISGHRSVSWYQQTPGQGLQFLFEYFSETQRNKGNFPGRFSGRQFSNSRSEMNVSTLELGDSALYLCASSPYSGANVLTFGAGSRLTVL.

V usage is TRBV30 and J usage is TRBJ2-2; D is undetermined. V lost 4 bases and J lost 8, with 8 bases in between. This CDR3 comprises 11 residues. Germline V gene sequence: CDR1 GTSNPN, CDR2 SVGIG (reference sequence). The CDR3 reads CAWTIRGELFF. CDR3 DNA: TGTGCCTGGACCATTAGAGGGGAGCTGTTTTTT.